Below, 28 T cell receptor beta chains from the same sample are listed, as sequenced in a study of cytomegalovirus exposure and HLA in healthy donors. PCR primers comprised 60 Vbeta and 13 Jbeta primers. Profiled with immunoSEQ multiplex PCR; TCRdb holds only in-frame clones, not every one. Its listing shows about 64,000 clones. Sequenced material: PBMCs. These receptors were collected from a young woman in good health and CMV-seronegative.

This chain links TRBV30 with TRBJ2-3; 7 bases fit TRBD2. J was trimmed by 3 bases and V by 1 base; bases with no gene match: 16. This CDR3 region has 18 residues. The germline CDR1 and CDR2 sequences are GTSNPN and SVGIG (reference sequence). CDR3 DNA sequence: TGTGCCTGGAGTGAACCCGGGGGTGCGGGGGATGTTACAGATACGCAGTATTTT. Its translation: CAWSEPGGAGDVTDTQYF.

This chain connects TRBV5-6 to TRBJ1-2, with 10 bases lining up with TRBD1. The CDR3 consists of 18 residues. V lost 4 bases, J lost 4 bases, and 16 bases stayed unmatched. The germline gives CDR1 SGHDT, CDR2 YYEEEE. The chain's CDR3 is CASSPTAERQGAGYGYTF. The CDR3 DNA reads as TGTGCCAGCAGCCCGACCGCTGAACGACAGGGGGCGGGCTATGGCTACACCTTC.

The rearrangement joins TRBV27 to TRBJ1-1; D possibly corresponds to TRBD1 (6 bases). Trimming removed 2 bases from V and 5 bases from J, with 9 bases in between. This CDR3 region has 13 residues. Germline V gene data show CDR1 as MNHEY and CDR2 as SMNVEV (reference sequence). The CDR3 nucleotides are TGTGCCAGCAGTTTAAGGGGGACAACTGAAGCTTTCTTT. Translation gives CASSLRGTTEAFF.

The V call is TRBV5-1, the J call TRBJ1-5, with unresolved D. This CDR3 spans 17 amino acids. The V gene lost 1 base and the J gene lost 0 bases, with 14 bases spanning the gap. Germline loops: CDR1 SGHRS, CDR2 YFSETQ. The CDR3 DNA sequence: TGCGCCAGCAGCTTGTTATTGAGTCGGGATAGCAATCAGCCCCAGCATTTT. Its translation is CASSLLLSRDSNQPQHF.

In nucleotides, the CDR3 is TGTGCCAGCAGCTTGACAAACTTGGGTAATGAGCAGTTCTTC. It specifies CASSLTNLGNEQFF. V usage is TRBV7-9 and J usage is TRBJ2-1; D unresolved. V was cut by 3 bases and J by 7 bases, with 13 bases left in between. CDR3 length: 14 amino acids. Germline values: CDR1 SEHNR, CDR2 FQNEAQ (reference sequence).

The V gene is TRBV19, the J gene TRBJ1-2; 8 bases map to TRBD1. Germline V gives CDR1 LNHDA, CDR2 SQIVND (reference sequence). The CDR3 extends over 15 amino acids. After removal of 3 bases from V and 4 bases from J, the junction contained 7 bases not matched to a gene. CDR3 DNA: TGTGCCAGTAGTATCCCGGGACAGGCCCGCTATGGCTACACCTTC. It codes for CASSIPGQARYGYTF. Looking up the rest from reference TRBV19 and TRBJ1-2 gives the full variable domain: DGGITQSPKYLFRKEGQNVTLSCEQNLNHDAMYWYRQDPGQGLRLIYYSQIVNDFQKGDIAEGYSVSREKKESFPLTVTSAQKNPTAFYLCASSIPGQARYGYTFGSGTRLTVV.

The chain recombines TRBV10-3 with TRBJ1-2; D gene ambiguous. The V and J ends lost 10 bases and 3 bases respectively, with 18 bases between them. Germline CDR1 is ENHRY and CDR2 is SYGVKD. This CDR3 is 14 amino acids long. CDR3: CATYDAGMDYGYTF. The CDR3 nucleotides read TGTGCCACCTACGACGCGGGAATGGACTATGGCTACACCTTC.

The chain uses TRBV9 and TRBJ2-7, with TRBD1 as a possible D gene (6 bases). V was clipped by 2 bases and J by 5 bases, with 14 bases between them. The CDR3 contains 14 residues. The germline V gene has CDR1 SGDLS and CDR2 YYNGEE. CDR3 sequence reads: CASSVDSGDNEQYF. The DNA for the CDR3 is TGTGCCAGCAGCGTCGACTCAGGGGACAACGAGCAGTACTTC.

The chain carries TRBV6-5 and TRBJ2-7; no clear D gene. The CDR3 is made up of 13 amino acids. The germline V gene encodes CDR1 MNHEY and CDR2 SVGAGI. V lost 6 bases and J lost 1, with 10 bases in between. The CDR3 loop is CASSSAVSYEQYF. The DNA for the CDR3 is TGTGCCAGCAGCAGTGCCGTTTCCTACGAGCAGTACTTC.

The CDR3 coding sequence is TGTGCCAGCAGAGGGGCCGGCACTGAAGCTTTCTTT. It specifies CASRGAGTEAFF. The V and J genes are TRBV6-1 and TRBJ1-1; TRBD1 might be the D (5 bases). The CDR3 runs 12 residues. V gave up 6 bases and J gave up 4 bases, with 9 bases separating them. CDR1 and CDR2 from the germline V gene are MNHNS and SASEGT.

The CDR3 nucleotides read TGCGCCAGCAGCTCAGGACAGTACTCCTACGAGCAGTACTTC. Translated, it gives CASSSGQYSYEQYF. This chain uses TRBV5-1 with TRBJ2-7, with D possibly TRBD1 on 6 matching bases. The CDR3 is 14 residues long. V lost 3 bases to trimming and J lost 0 bases, with 10 bases between them. The germline gives CDR1 SGHRS, CDR2 YFSETQ.

This chain links TRBV7-9 with TRBJ1-1; D not resolved. V lost 3 bases to trimming and J lost 1 base, with 3 bases between them. Germline V gives CDR1 SEHNR, CDR2 FQNEAQ (reference sequence). This CDR3 region has 12 residues. In DNA, the CDR3 is TGTGCCAGCAGCTTCCAGAACACTGAAGCTTTCTTT. It is translated as CASSFQNTEAFF.

The chain recombines TRBV11-3 with TRBJ1-4; 8 bases match TRBD1. The J segment lost 3 bases and the V segment lost 5 bases, leaving 5 bases of the junction unmatched. The germline V gene has CDR1 SGHNT and CDR2 YENEEA. The CDR3 length is 15 residues. CDR3 region: CASSLDRDPNEKLFF. The CDR3 DNA reads as TGTGCCAGCAGCCTGGACAGGGATCCTAATGAAAAACTGTTTTTT.

A word on this clone: The junction shows a germline mismatch at one end, possibly a read error. The chain uses TRBV27 and TRBJ2-3, with TRBD2 matching 8 bases. The CDR3 contains 11 residues. CDR1 is MNHEY and CDR2 is SMNVEV in the germline V gene (reference sequence). For the CDR3, the DNA is TGCGCGGCGGGGGGTCCCGATACGCAGTATTTT. Protein product: CAAGGPDTQYF.

The chain uses TRBV9 and TRBJ2-2; 8 bases map to TRBD2. Unmatched junction bases numbered 13, after V lost 0 bases and J lost 0 bases. CDR1 is SGDLS, CDR2 YYNGEE, per germline. The CDR3 has 20 residues. Written as DNA, the CDR3 is TGTGCCAGCAGCGTAGGTCCTCTGGGGTCACTAGCGGCGAACACCGGGGAGCTGTTTTTT. Translated: CASSVGPLGSLAANTGELFF.

CDR3 residues: CASSPTAGGDTEAFF. CDR3 DNA: TGTGCCAGCTCACCAACGGCCGGGGGGGACACTGAAGCTTTCTTT. The J gene is TRBJ1-1, the V gene TRBV18, with a weak D call TRBD1 (5 bases). Trimming took off 2 bases at V and 3 bases at J, with 13 bases between the two ends. CDR3 length equals 15 residues. Germline CDR1 reads KGHSH; CDR2 reads LQKENI.

The J gene is TRBJ2-1, the V gene TRBV2, with TRBD1 identical over 8 bases. Germline V lookup: CDR1 SNHLY, CDR2 FYNNEI. The CDR3 extends over 12 amino acids. Trimming removed 8 bases from V and 9 bases from J; junction bases left unmatched: 6. The CDR3 coding sequence is TGTGCCAGCTCGGACAGGGCCAGTGAGCAGTTCTTC. As protein: CASSDRASEQFF.

The chain is built from TRBV25-1 and TRBJ1-1, with a tentative D call TRBD1 (5 bases). The CDR3 totals 15 residues. V gave up 3 bases and J gave up 3 bases, with 14 bases separating them. From germline, CDR1 is MGHDK and CDR2 SYGVNS. CDR3 DNA: TGTGCCAGCAGTGATGGGACTCCCCCGGACACTGAAGCTTTCTTT. Translation: CASSDGTPPDTEAFF.

The chain uses TRBV5-6 and TRBJ1-5, with a possible D match to TRBD1 (6 bases). From germline, CDR1 is SGHDT and CDR2 YYEEEE. Trimming removed 1 base at V and 5 bases at J, with 10 bases between. The CDR3 covers 14 residues. CDR3 DNA: TGTGCCAGCAGCTTGCAGGGGCCCCATCAGCCCCAGCATTTT. It translates to CASSLQGPHQPQHF.

The CDR3 DNA is TGTGCCTGGAGTGTATTAGCGGACCAAGAGACCCAGTACTTC. Its translation: CAWSVLADQETQYF. The chain carries TRBV30 and TRBJ2-5; TRBD2 is a possible D gene (6 bases). V was clipped by 0 bases and J by 0 bases, with 8 bases between them. The germline V gene encodes CDR1 GTSNPN and CDR2 SVGIG (reference sequence). CDR3 length equals 14 residues.

This chain connects TRBV4-1 to TRBJ1-1; no definite D call. The CDR3 has 14 amino acids. Germline V lookup: CDR1 MGHRA, CDR2 YSYEKL. Trimming stripped 2 bases from V and 1 base from J, with 8 bases between. The CDR3 region has the DNA TGCGCCAGCAGCCAATTGATGGCGAACACTGAAGCTTTCTTT. This codes for CASSQLMANTEAFF.

The rearrangement joins TRBV5-4 to TRBJ2-7; TRBD2 aligns across 7 bases. Trimming at V came to 0 bases and at J to 5 bases, leaving 2 bases not matched to a gene. CDR3 length: 13 amino acids. Germline V lookup: CDR1 SGHNT, CDR2 YYREEE (reference sequence). The CDR3, as DNA: TGTGCCAGCAGCTTGGGCGGGGGAAACGAGCAGTACTTC. Translation: CASSLGGGNEQYF.

The J gene is TRBJ2-3, the V gene TRBV5-4; no clear D. CDR3 length: 15 residues. The germline gives CDR1 SGHNT, CDR2 YYREEE (reference sequence). V was pared by 2 bases and J by 0 bases, with 10 bases between. In DNA form, the CDR3 reads TGTGCCAGCAGCTTCCCAAGCACCAGCACAGATACGCAGTATTTT. It specifies CASSFPSTSTDTQYF.

The chain carries TRBV9 and TRBJ2-7; 9 bases map to TRBD1. The V gene's germline CDR1 is SGDLS and CDR2 YYNGEE. V lost 4 bases and J lost 5; bases outside the gene matches: 7. The CDR3 extends over 14 amino acids. The CDR3 DNA reads TGTGCCAGCAGCCTACGGGACAGGGTCGACGAGCAGTACTTC. It translates to CASSLRDRVDEQYF.

The rearrangement uses TRBV4-2 and TRBJ2-3; D unclear. Germline V CDR1 and CDR2: LGHNA, YNFKEQ. The CDR3 totals 14 residues. Trimming shortened V by 2 bases and J by 5 bases, and 11 bases separated the two germline ends. In DNA, the CDR3 is TGTGCCAGCAGCCAACTCGTGTCCGGAGATACGCAGTATTTT. It is translated as CASSQLVSGDTQYF.

The chain uses TRBV6-1 and TRBJ1-2; 10 nucleotides align to TRBD1. Germline CDR1 reads MNHNS; CDR2 reads SASEGT. The CDR3 sequence is 17 residues long. V lost 1 base, J lost 4 bases, and 9 bases stayed unmatched. The CDR3 DNA reads as TGTGCCAGCAGTGAAGAGGGGACAGGGGCTGTCGGCTATGGCTACACCTTC. Encoded protein: CASSEEGTGAVGYGYTF.

The chain joins TRBV6-1 to TRBJ2-7; 9 bases agree with TRBD2. The germline V gene encodes CDR1 MNHNS and CDR2 SASEGT. Losses at the gene ends were 0 bases for V and 0 bases for J; bases not matched to a gene: 6. The CDR3 is 17 amino acids. The CDR3 protein is CASSEAHLAGNSYEQYF. In DNA form, the CDR3 reads TGTGCCAGCAGTGAAGCGCATCTAGCGGGGAACTCCTACGAGCAGTACTTC.

The chain is built from TRBV7-6 and TRBJ2-7; a weak D match, TRBD1 (6 bases). Germline assignment: CDR1 SGHVS and CDR2 FNYEAQ. V was cut by 5 bases and J by 8 bases, with 10 bases left in between. The CDR3 length is 11 residues. CDR3 DNA sequence: TGTGCCAGCAGCCACAGGGACCAGCAGTACTTC. This encodes CASSHRDQQYF.